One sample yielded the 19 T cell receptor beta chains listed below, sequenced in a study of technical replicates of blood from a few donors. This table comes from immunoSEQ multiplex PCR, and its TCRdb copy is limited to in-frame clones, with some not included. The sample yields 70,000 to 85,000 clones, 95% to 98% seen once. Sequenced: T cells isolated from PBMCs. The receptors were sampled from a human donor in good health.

The CDR3 nucleotides are TGTGCCAGCAGCACTGGCTACGAGCAGTACTTC. The encoded protein is CASSTGYEQYF. The chain recombines TRBV6-6 with TRBJ2-7; D unclear. V lost 6 bases to trimming and J lost 3 bases, with 6 bases between them. CDR1 and CDR2 (germline): MNHNY, SVGAGI (reference sequence). This CDR3 has 11 residues.

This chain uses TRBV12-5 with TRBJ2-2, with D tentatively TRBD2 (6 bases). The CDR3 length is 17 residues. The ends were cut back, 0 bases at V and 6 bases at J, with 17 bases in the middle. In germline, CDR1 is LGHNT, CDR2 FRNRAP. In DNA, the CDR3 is TGTGCTAGTGGTTTGGTACGAACGGGAGACGTAGCCGGGGAGCTGTTTTTT. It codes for CASGLVRTGDVAGELFF.

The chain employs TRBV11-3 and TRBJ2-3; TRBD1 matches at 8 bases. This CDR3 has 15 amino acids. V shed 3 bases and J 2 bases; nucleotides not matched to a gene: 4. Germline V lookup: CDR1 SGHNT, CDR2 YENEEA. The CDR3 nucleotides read TGTGCCAGCAGCTTCCGGGACAGGACCACAGATACGCAGTATTTT. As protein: CASSFRDRTTDTQYF.

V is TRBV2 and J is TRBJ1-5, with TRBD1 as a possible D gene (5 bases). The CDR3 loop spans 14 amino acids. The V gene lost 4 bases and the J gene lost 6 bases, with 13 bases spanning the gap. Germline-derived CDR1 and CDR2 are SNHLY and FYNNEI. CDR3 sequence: CASSVVGGVQPQHF. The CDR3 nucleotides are TGTGCCAGCAGTGTGGTGGGGGGGGTTCAGCCCCAGCATTTT.

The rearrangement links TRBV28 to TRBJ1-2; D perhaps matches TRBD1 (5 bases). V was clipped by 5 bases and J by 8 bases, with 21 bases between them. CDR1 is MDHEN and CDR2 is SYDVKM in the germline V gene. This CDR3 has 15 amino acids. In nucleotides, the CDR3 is TGTGCCAGCAGTCCCGGTTTCCAGGGAGGTTTCGGCTACACCTTC. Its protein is CASSPGFQGGFGYTF.

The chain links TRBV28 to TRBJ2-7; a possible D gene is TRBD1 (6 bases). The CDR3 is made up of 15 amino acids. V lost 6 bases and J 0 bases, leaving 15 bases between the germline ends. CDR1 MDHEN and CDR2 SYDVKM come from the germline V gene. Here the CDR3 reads CASSSIWGPSYEQYF. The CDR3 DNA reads TGTGCCAGCAGCTCCATCTGGGGGCCCTCCTACGAGCAGTACTTC.

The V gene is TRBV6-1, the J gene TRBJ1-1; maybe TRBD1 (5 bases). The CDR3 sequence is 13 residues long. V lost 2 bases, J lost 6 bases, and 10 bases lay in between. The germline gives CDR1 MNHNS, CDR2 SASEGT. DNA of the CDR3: TGTGCCAGCAGTGAATCCAGGGAGGCTGAAGCTTTCTTT. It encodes CASSESREAEAFF.

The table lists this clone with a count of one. CDR3 in DNA: TGTGCCACCAGCAGATCCTCGGGTAGCGGGCCCTTCTTCAATGAGCAGTTCTTC. This encodes CATSRSSGSGPFFNEQFF. V and J are TRBV15 and TRBJ2-1; 7 bases are a match to TRBD2. Trimming at V came to 2 bases and at J to 6 bases, leaving 16 bases not matched to a gene. CDR1 is LNHNV, CDR2 YYDKDF, per germline (reference sequence). The CDR3 is made up of 18 amino acids. Full variable domain (remainder filled in from reference TRBV15 and TRBJ2-1): DAMVIQNPRYQVTQFGKPVTLSCSQTLNHNVMYWYQQKSSQAPKLLFHYYDKDFNNEADTPDNFQSRRPNTSFCFLDIRSPGLGDTAMYLCATSRSSGSGPFFNEQFFGPGTRLTVL.

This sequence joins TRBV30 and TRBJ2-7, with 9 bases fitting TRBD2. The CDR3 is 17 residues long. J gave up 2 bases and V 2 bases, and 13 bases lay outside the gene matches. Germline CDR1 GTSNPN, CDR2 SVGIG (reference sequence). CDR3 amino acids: CAWSTPGIAGVAYEQYF. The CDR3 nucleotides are TGTGCCTGGAGTACCCCGGGCATAGCGGGGGTAGCCTACGAGCAGTACTTC.

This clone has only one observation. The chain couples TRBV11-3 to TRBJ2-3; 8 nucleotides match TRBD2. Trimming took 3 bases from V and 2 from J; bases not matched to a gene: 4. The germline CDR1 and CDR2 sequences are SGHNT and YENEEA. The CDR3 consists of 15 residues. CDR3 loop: CASSFRRGVTDTQYF. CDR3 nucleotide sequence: TGTGCCAGCAGCTTTCGGCGGGGGGTCACAGATACGCAGTATTTT.

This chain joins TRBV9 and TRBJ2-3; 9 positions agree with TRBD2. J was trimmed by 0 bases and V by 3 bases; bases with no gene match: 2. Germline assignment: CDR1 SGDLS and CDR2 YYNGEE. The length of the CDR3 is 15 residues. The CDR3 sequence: CASSGAGGSTDTQYF. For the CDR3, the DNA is TGTGCCAGCAGCGGAGCGGGGGGTAGCACAGATACGCAGTATTTT. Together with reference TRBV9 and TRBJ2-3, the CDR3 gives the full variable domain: DSGVTQTPKHLITATGQRVTLRCSPRSGDLSVYWYQQSLDQGLQFLIQYYNGEERAKGNILERFSAQQFPDLHSELNLSSLELGDSALYFCASSGAGGSTDTQYFGPGTRLTVL.

CDR3 in DNA: TGTGCCAGCAGTTTCCAGGGGGTTTGGGAGACCCAGTACTTC. This gives the protein CASSFQGVWETQYF. V usage is TRBV14 and J usage is TRBJ2-5; 7 nucleotides agree with TRBD1. This CDR3 region has 14 residues. Per germline, CDR1 SGHDN and CDR2 FVKESK. J gave up 5 bases and V 6 bases, and 9 bases lay outside the gene matches.

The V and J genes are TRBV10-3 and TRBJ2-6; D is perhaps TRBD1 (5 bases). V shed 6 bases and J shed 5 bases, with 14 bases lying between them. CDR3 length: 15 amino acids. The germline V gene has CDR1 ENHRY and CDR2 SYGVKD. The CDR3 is CAIRTFRGRANVLTF. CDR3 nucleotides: TGTGCCATCAGAACATTTAGGGGTAGGGCCAACGTCCTGACTTTC.

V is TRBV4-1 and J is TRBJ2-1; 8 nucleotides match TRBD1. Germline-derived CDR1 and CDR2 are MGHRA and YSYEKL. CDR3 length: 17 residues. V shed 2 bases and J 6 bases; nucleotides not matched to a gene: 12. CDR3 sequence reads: CASSQWDLDRGGNEQFF. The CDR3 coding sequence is TGCGCCAGCAGCCAATGGGACCTCGACAGGGGAGGCAATGAGCAGTTCTTC.

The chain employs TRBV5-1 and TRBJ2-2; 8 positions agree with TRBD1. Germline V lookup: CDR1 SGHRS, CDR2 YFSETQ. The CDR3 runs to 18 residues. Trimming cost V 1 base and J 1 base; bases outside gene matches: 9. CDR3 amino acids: CASSLRAGGDGNTGELFF. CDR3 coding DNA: TGCGCCAGCAGCTTGAGGGCAGGGGGCGACGGGAACACCGGGGAGCTGTTTTTT.

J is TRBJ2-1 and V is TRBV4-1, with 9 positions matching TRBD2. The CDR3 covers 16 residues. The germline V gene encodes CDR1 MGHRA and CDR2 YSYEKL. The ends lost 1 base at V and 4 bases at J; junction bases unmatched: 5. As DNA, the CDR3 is TGCGCCAGCAGCCAAGCCCTAGCGGGGCCATACAATGAGCAGTTCTTC. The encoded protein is CASSQALAGPYNEQFF.

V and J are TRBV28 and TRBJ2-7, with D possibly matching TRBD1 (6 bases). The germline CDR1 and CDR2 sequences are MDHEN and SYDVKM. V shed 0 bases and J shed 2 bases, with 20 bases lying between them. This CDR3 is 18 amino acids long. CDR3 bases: TGTGCCAGCAGTTTATGGTATACGACCGGGACAAAGACCTACGAGCAGTACTTC. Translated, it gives CASSLWYTTGTKTYEQYF.

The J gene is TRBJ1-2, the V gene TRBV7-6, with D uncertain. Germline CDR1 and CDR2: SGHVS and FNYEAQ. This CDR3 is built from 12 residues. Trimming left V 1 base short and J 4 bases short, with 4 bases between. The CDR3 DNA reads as TGTGCCAGCAGCTTAGACGGCTATGGCTACACCTTC. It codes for CASSLDGYGYTF.

The CDR3 nucleotides read TGTGCCAGCAGCGCCGGGACAGGGGACCCGAACACTGAAGCTTTCTTT. Its protein is CASSAGTGDPNTEAFF. V is TRBV9 and J is TRBJ1-1, with 10 bases fitting TRBD1. The CDR3 is 16 residues long. The V and J ends lost 3 bases and 1 base, in that order; junction bases with no gene match: 6. CDR1 SGDLS and CDR2 YYNGEE come from the germline V gene.